The 4 T cell receptor beta chains in this list originate from one sample, sequenced in a study of lymphopenia after photon versus proton radiotherapy. Sequenced by immunoSEQ multiplex PCR; TCRdb stores in-frame clones only, minus some. The sample yields approximately 20,000 clones, around nine tenths seen once. Material: peripheral blood, obtained from a patient treated with photon-based radiotherapy. The receptors derive from a man in his sixties with pancreatic cancer.

The chain links TRBV30 to TRBJ2-7, with 8 bases lining up with TRBD1. This CDR3 comprises 14 residues. V lost 0 bases to trimming and J lost 7 bases; unmatched junction nucleotides: 8. Germline CDR1 GTSNPN, CDR2 SVGIG (reference sequence). The CDR3 is CAWSVPGGPREQYF. Here the CDR3 DNA reads TGTGCCTGGAGTGTACCAGGGGGCCCTCGGGAGCAGTACTTC.

The chain carries TRBV19 and TRBJ1-2; TRBD1 matches at 7 bases. V trimming: 5 bases; J trimming: 4 bases; junction bases outside the gene matches: 13. From germline, CDR1 is LNHDA and CDR2 SQIVND (reference sequence). The CDR3 covers 16 residues. CDR3 nucleotide sequence: TGTGCCAGTAGTGCCTCCACAGGGGATGGACTCTATGGCTACACCTTC. Its translation is CASSASTGDGLYGYTF.

This clone was seen only once. The chain employs TRBV13 and TRBJ1-2; maybe TRBD1 (5 bases). The length of the CDR3 is 13 residues. Trimming removed 5 bases at V and 6 bases at J, with 13 bases between. Germline assignment: CDR1 PRHDT and CDR2 FYEKMQ (reference sequence). The CDR3 sequence is CASSRRTLDGYTF. DNA of the CDR3: TGTGCCAGCAGCAGAAGGACATTAGATGGCTACACCTTC.

This clone was seen just once. The rearrangement links TRBV7-6 to TRBJ1-2; the D is unclear. V dropped 6 bases and J dropped 0 bases, with 14 bases sitting between them. Per the germline V gene, CDR1 is SGHVS and CDR2 is FNYEAQ. The CDR3 is 15 amino acids. The CDR3: CASSPGVSPNYGYTF. The DNA for the CDR3 is TGTGCCAGCAGTCCGGGCGTGTCACCTAACTATGGCTACACCTTC.